What follows is one T cell receptor (beta chain) and its context. Its antigen is not identified. The CDR3 length is 16 residues. Germline CDR1 reads MNHNY; CDR2 reads SVGAGI (reference sequence). Trimming at V came to 6 bases and at J to 1 base, leaving 11 bases not matched to a gene. The TCR library protocol attached unique molecular identifiers to the individual cDNA molecules. TCRdb independently ran MiXCR on the 5' RACE reads; one entry per CDR3 protein. This table holds approximately 69,000 distinct CDR3 sequences, 10% to 12% found once. The data stem from a study of early T cells in non-severe SARS-CoV-2 infection. Broader study findings: Anti-spike CD8 responses were favored in VDJdb matching, and private and CD4 specificities were missed.

The receptor was derived from an adult who was a healthcare worker with PCR-confirmed SARS-CoV-2 infection or an uninfected control (not recorded which). The V and J genes are TRBV6-6 and TRBJ2-7; 8 nucleotides match TRBD1. This sample comprised whole blood, obtained at baseline. The CDR3 loop is CASSRTTGGASYEQYF. CDR3 sequence (DNA): TGTGCCAGCAGCAGGACCACAGGGGGTGCTTCCTACGAGCAGTACTTC.